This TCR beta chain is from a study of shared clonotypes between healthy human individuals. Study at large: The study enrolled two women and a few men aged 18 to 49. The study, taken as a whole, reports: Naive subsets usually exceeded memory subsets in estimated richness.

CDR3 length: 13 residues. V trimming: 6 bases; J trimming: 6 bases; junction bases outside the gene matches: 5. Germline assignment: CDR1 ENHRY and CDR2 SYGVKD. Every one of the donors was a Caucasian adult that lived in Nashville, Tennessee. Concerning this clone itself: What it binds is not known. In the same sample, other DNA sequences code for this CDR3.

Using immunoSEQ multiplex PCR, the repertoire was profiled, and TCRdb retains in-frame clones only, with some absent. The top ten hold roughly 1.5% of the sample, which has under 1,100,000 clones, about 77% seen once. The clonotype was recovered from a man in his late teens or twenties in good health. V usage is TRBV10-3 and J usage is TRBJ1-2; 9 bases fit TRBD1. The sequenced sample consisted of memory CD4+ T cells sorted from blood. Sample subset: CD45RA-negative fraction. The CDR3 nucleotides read TGTGCCATCAGGGACAGGGGCGGGGATGGCTACACCTTC. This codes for CAIRDRGGDGYTF.